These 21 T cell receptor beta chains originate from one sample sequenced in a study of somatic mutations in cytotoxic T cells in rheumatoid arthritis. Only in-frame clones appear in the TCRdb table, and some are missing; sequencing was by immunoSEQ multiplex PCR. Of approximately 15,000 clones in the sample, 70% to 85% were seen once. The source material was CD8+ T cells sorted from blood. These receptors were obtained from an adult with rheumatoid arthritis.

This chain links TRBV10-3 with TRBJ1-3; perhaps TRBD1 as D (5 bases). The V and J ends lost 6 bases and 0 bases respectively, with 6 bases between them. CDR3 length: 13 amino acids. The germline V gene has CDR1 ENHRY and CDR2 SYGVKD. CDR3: CAIRDNSGNTIYF. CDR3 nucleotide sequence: TGTGCCATCAGGGACAACTCTGGAAACACCATATATTTT.

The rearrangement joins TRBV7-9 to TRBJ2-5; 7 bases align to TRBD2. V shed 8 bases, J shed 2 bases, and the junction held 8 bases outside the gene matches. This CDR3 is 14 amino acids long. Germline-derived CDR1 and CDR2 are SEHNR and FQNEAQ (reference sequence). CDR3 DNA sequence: TGTGCCAGCCGACCGGGGGGTAGGCAAGAGACCCAGTACTTC. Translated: CASRPGGRQETQYF.

CDR3 coding DNA: TGTGCCAGCAGCTTAGGAAGCGGGCGAACTACCGGGGAGCTGTTTTTT. It specifies CASSLGSGRTTGELFF. The rearrangement links TRBV7-9 to TRBJ2-2; D possibly corresponds to TRBD2 (6 bases). Germline-derived CDR1 and CDR2 are SEHNR and FQNEAQ (reference sequence). V shed 1 base and J shed 5 bases, with 14 bases lying between them. The length of the CDR3 is 16 residues.

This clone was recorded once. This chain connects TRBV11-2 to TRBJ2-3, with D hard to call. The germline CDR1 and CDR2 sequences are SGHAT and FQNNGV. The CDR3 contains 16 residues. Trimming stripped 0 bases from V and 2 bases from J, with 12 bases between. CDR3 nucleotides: TGTGCCAGCAGCTTAGATCTAACAGACGCCACAGATACGCAGTATTTT. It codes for CASSLDLTDATDTQYF.

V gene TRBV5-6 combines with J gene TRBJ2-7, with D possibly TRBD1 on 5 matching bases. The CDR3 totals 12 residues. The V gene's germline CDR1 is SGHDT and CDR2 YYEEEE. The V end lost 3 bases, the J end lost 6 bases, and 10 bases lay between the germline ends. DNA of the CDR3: TGTGCCAGCAGCTCCTGGACATCCGAGCAGTACTTC. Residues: CASSSWTSEQYF.

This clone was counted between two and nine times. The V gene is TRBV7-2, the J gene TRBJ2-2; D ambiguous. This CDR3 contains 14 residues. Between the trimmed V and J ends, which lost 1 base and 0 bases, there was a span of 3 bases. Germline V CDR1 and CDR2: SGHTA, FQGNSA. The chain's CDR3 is CASSLEANTGELFF. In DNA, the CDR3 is TGTGCCAGCAGCTTAGAGGCGAACACCGGGGAGCTGTTTTTT.

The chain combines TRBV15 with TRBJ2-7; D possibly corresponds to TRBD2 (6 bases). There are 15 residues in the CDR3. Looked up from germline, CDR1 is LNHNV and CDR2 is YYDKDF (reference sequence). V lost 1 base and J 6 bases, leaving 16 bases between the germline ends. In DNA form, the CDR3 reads TGTGCCACCAGCAGAGGACTAGTACCGGTGAGCGAGCAGTACTTC. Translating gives CATSRGLVPVSEQYF.

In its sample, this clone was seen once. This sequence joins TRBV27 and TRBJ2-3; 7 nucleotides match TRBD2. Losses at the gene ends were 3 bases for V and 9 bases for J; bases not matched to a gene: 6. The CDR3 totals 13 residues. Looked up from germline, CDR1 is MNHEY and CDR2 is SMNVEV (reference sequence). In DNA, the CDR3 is TGTGCCAGCAGTTTCGCGGGGGAGGGGACGCAGTATTTT. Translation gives CASSFAGEGTQYF.

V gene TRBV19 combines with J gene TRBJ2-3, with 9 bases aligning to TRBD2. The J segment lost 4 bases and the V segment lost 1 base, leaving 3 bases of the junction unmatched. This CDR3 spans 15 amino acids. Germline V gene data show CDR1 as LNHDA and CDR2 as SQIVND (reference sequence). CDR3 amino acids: CASSIVGTSSDTQYF. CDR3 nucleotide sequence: TGTGCCAGTAGTATAGTGGGGACTAGCTCAGATACGCAGTATTTT. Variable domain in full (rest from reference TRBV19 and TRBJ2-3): DGGITQSPKYLFRKEGQNVTLSCEQNLNHDAMYWYRQDPGQGLRLIYYSQIVNDFQKGDIAEGYSVSREKKESFPLTVTSAQKNPTAFYLCASSIVGTSSDTQYFGPGTRLTVL.

CDR3 coding DNA: TGTGCTAGTGGTTTCTCGACAGAGATTAGCAATCAGCCCCAGCATTTT. Translated: CASGFSTEISNQPQHF. The chain is built from TRBV12-5 and TRBJ1-5, with D possibly matching TRBD1 (5 bases). The CDR3 loop spans 16 amino acids. Germline V CDR1 and CDR2: LGHNT, FRNRAP. Trimming took off 3 bases at V and 0 bases at J, with 12 bases between the two ends.

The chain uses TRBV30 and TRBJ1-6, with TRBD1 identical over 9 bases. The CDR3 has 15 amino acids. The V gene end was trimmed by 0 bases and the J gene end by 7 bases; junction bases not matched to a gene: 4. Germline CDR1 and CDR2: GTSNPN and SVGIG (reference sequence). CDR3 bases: TGTGCCTGGAGTGTTGGACAGGGGAGGAATTCACCCCTCCACTTT. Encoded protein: CAWSVGQGRNSPLHF.

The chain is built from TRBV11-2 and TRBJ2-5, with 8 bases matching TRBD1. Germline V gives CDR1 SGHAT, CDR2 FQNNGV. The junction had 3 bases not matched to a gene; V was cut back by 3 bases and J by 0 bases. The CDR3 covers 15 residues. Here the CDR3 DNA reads TGTGCCAGCAGCTTGAGGGACAGGTACCAAGAGACCCAGTACTTC. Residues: CASSLRDRYQETQYF.

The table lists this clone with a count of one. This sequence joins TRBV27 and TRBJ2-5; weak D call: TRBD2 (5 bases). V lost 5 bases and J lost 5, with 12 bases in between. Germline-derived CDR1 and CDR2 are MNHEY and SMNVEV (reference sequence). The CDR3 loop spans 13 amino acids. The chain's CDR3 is CASSHTSLETQYF. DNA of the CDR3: TGTGCCAGCAGTCATACTAGTTTGGAGACCCAGTACTTC.

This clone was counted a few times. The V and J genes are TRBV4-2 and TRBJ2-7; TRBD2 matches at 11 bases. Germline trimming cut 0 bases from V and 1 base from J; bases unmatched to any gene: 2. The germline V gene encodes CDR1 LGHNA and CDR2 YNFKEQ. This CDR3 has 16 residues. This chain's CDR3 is CASSQDLAGGSYEQYF. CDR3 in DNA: TGTGCCAGCAGCCAAGATCTAGCGGGGGGATCCTACGAGCAGTACTTC.

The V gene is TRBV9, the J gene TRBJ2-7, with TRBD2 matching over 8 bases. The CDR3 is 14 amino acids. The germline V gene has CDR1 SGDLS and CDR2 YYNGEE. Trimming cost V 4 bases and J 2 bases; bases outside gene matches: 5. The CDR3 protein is CASSQTSGPYEQYF. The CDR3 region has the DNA TGTGCCAGCAGCCAAACTAGCGGCCCCTACGAGCAGTACTTC.

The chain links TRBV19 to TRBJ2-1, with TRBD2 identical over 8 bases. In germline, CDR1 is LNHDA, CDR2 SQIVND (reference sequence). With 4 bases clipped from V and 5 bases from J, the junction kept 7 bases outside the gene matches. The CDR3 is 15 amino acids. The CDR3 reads CASSTSGFLNNEQFF. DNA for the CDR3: TGTGCCAGTAGTACTAGCGGGTTCCTTAACAATGAGCAGTTCTTC.

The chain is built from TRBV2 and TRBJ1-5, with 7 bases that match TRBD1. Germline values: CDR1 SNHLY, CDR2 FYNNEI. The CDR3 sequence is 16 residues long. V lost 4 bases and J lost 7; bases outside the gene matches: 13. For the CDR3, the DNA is TGTGCCAGCAGTGCGGTAACGGGACAGCCCCGACAGCCCCAGCATTTT. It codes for CASSAVTGQPRQPQHF.

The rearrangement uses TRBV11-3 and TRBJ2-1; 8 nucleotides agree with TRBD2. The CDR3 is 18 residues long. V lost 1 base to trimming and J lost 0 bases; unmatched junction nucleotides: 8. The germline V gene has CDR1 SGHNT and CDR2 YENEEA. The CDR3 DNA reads TGTGCCAGCAGCTTAGGGTCCGGCGCGGGAGGCTCCTACAATGAGCAGTTCTTC. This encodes CASSLGSGAGGSYNEQFF.

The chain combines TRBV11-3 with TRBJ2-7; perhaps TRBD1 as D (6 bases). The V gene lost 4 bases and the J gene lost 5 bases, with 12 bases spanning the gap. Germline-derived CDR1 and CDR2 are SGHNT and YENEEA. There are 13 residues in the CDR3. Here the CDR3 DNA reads TGTGCCAGCAGCTCAATACAGGGTCACGAGCAGTACTTC. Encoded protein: CASSSIQGHEQYF.

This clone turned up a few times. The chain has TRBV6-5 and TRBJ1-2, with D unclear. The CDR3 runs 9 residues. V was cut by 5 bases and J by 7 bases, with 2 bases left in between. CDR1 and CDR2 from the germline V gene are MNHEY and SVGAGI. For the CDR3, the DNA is TGTGCCAGCAGTATTGGCTACACCTTC. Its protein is CASSIGYTF.

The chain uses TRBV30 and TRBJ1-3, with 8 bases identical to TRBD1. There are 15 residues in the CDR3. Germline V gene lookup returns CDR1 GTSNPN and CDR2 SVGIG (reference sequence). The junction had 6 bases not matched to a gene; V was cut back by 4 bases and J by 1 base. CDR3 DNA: TGTGCCTGGAACAGGGGGACTTTATCTGGAAACACCATATATTTT. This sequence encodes CAWNRGTLSGNTIYF. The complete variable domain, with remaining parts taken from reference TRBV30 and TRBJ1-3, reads SQTIHQWPATLVQPVGSPLSLECTVEGTSNPNLYWYRQAAGRGLQLLFYSVGIGQISSEVPQNLSASRPQDRQFILSSKKLLLSDSGFYLCAWNRGTLSGNTIYFGEGSWLTVV.